One sample yielded the 12 T cell receptor beta chains listed below, sequenced in a study of regulatory T cells in long-lasting Graves disease. The time point: newly diagnosed GD, antithyroid drugs for less than 3 months. From PBMCs, RNA was extracted and then used to make the TCR library. Building the TCR beta libraries relied on iRepertoire HTBI primers, and CDR3 regions underwent Arm-PCR. TCRdb redid the calling of the multiplex PCR reads with MiXCR, one entry per CDR3 protein. The sample has approximately 460,000 distinct CDR3 sequences; around 15% are singletons. These data were likewise used in another study, on T cells in Graves' hyperthyroidism and ophthalmopathy.

The input for sequencing was peripheral blood mononuclear cells (PBMCs), taken at new diagnosis, from a patient treated with antithyroid drugs. The receptor set was obtained from a woman in her twenties or thirties with Graves disease.

J is TRBJ1-4 and V is TRBV7-9, with 8 bases matching TRBD1. This CDR3 is 15 amino acids long. The germline V gene encodes CDR1 SEHNR and CDR2 FQNEAQ (reference sequence). Trimming at V came to 5 bases and at J to 6 bases, leaving 8 bases not matched to a gene. The CDR3 sequence is CASSVPRGLHEKLFF. The CDR3 DNA is TGTGCCAGCAGCGTCCCCAGGGGGCTCCATGAAAAACTGTTTTTT. Variable domain in full (rest from reference TRBV7-9 and TRBJ1-4): DTGVSQNPRHKITKRGQNVTFRCDPISEHNRLYWYRQTLGQGPEFLTYFQNEAQLEKSRLLSDRFSAERPKGSFSTLEIQRTEQGDSAMYLCASSVPRGLHEKLFFGSGTQLSVL.

This clonotype showed up many times. The chain combines TRBV10-3 with TRBJ2-3; D possibly corresponds to TRBD2 (5 bases). This CDR3 has 16 residues. CDR1 ENHRY and CDR2 SYGVKD come from the germline V gene. The germline V and J ends were trimmed by 2 bases and 8 bases, with 20 bases remaining between them. The CDR3 DNA follows: TGTGCCATCAGTGAGCTACGGGGTAGTCTCAAGGGTACGCAGTATTTT. This gives the protein CAISELRGSLKGTQYF.

Concerning this clonotype itself: Being one base from a much bigger clone, this may be a read error. The gene calls are TRBV7-2 and TRBJ2-1, with unresolved D. Per germline, CDR1 SGHTA and CDR2 FQGNSA. The CDR3 is 16 amino acids. Here the CDR3 reads CVSRVGIGSSYNEQFF. For the CDR3, the DNA is TGTGTCAGCCGGGTCGGTATAGGGTCCTCCTACAATGAGCAGTTCTTC.

This clonotype was detected a few times. V gene TRBV27 combines with J gene TRBJ1-2; D is uncertain. This CDR3 is built from 16 residues. V was pared by 4 bases and J by 4 bases, with 19 bases between. Germline CDR1 is MNHEY and CDR2 is SMNVEV (reference sequence). CDR3: CASSSQNPARVYGYTF. In DNA form, the CDR3 reads TGTGCCAGCAGTTCCCAAAACCCTGCTAGGGTCTATGGCTACACCTTC.

This clonotype appeared many times. The J gene is TRBJ2-7, the V gene TRBV20-1, with 11 bases identical to TRBD1. Germline lookup yields CDR1 DFQATT and CDR2 SNEGSKA (reference sequence). The CDR3 has 16 amino acids. Losses at the gene ends were 3 bases for V and 3 bases for J; bases not matched to a gene: 10. CDR3 in DNA: TGCAGTGCTAGGGAGCTCCCCGGGACAGGGGGCTACGAGCAGTACTTC. This codes for CSARELPGTGGYEQYF.

There are many counts of this clonotype. The chain links TRBV7-2 to TRBJ1-2; the D gene is possibly TRBD1 (5 bases). Per germline, CDR1 SGHTA and CDR2 FQGNSA. The CDR3 is made up of 14 amino acids. V was pared by 3 bases and J by 5 bases, with 13 bases between. CDR3 sequence: CASSLGTSNYGYTF. The DNA of the CDR3 is TGTGCCAGCAGCTTGGGGACGTCGAATTATGGCTACACCTTC.

This clonotype appeared many times. V usage is TRBV27 and J usage is TRBJ2-3; tentative D call: TRBD2 (7 bases). Between the trimmed V and J ends, which lost 7 bases and 2 bases, there was a span of 19 bases. The CDR3 covers 16 residues. From germline, CDR1 is MNHEY and CDR2 SMNVEV (reference sequence). This CDR3 reads CASTSMGGRDTDTQYF. The CDR3 coding sequence is TGTGCCAGCACTTCTATGGGGGGGCGCGACACAGATACGCAGTATTTT.

The J gene is TRBJ1-5, the V gene TRBV2, with unresolved D. Germline V gene lookup returns CDR1 SNHLY and CDR2 FYNNEI. This CDR3 has 14 residues. The V and J ends lost 8 bases and 5 bases respectively, with 16 bases between them. The CDR3 DNA reads as TGTGCCAGCGGCCGGGCAGGACCTTATCAGCCCCAGCATTTT. It translates to CASGRAGPYQPQHF.

This clonotype has at least ten counts. The V call is TRBV29-1, the J call TRBJ2-5; 7 bases agree with TRBD1. The CDR3 consists of 15 residues. The trim removed 2 bases at V and 4 bases at J, leaving 10 bases unmatched. Germline V CDR1 and CDR2: SQVTM, ANQGSEA. The CDR3 nucleotides are TGCAGCGTTGAAAATTCGGTACAGGGGAGAGAGACCCAGTACTTC. Its translation: CSVENSVQGRETQYF.

In DNA form, the CDR3 reads TGCGCCAGCAGTGAGACCGGGACAGGGGGATTGGATGGCTACACCTTC. It yields the protein CASSETGTGGLDGYTF. This rearrangement joins TRBV10-2 to TRBJ1-2; 11 nucleotides line up with TRBD1. Losses at the gene ends were 2 bases for V and 6 bases for J; bases not matched to a gene: 8. The CDR3 consists of 16 residues. The V gene's germline CDR1 is WSHSY and CDR2 SAAADI.

In its sample, this clonotype was seen many times. This chain connects TRBV3-1 to TRBJ2-1; TRBD2 aligns across 8 bases. V trimming: 2 bases; J trimming: 1 base; junction bases outside the gene matches: 10. Germline V lookup: CDR1 LGHDT, CDR2 YNNKEL (reference sequence). The CDR3 has 18 amino acids. CDR3 sequence: CASSQKVSGRGSYNEQFF. The CDR3 DNA is TGTGCCAGCAGCCAAAAGGTGTCCGGGAGGGGTTCCTACAATGAGCAGTTCTTC.

This clonotype was recorded once. Possible read error: a much larger clone is one base away. The chain employs TRBV4-1 and TRBJ1-2, with a weak D call TRBD1 (5 bases). This CDR3 comprises 15 residues. Germline CDR1 MGHRA, CDR2 YSYEKL. The DNA for the CDR3 is TGCGCCAGCAGCCAAGATCAGGGAGCTAACTATGGCTGCACCTTC. Protein sequence: CASSQDQGANYGCTF.